This TCR beta chain derives from a study of spatial heterogeneity in lung cancer. Background on the study: Raw sequencing reads included, on average, more than 9.5 appearances of each unique TCR and UMI combination. Study-wide results and caveats: One measure, the expanded intratumoral alpha and beta TCR count, tracked tumor mutation counts.

At least ten counts were recorded for this clonotype. The antigen remains unidentified. MiXCR was run by TCRdb on the 5' RACE reads, yielding one entry per CDR3 protein. The sample holds around 26,000 distinct CDR3 sequences, around 8.8% seen once. The time point is: sample taken at primary tumor resection. The germline CDR1 and CDR2 sequences are SGDLS and YYNGEE. The CDR3 is made up of 13 amino acids. V lost 5 bases and J lost 7; bases outside the gene matches: 7. The receptor comes from a male donor with early-stage non-small cell lung cancer. This sample comprised lung tumor tissue, obtained at surgery. The chain couples TRBV9 to TRBJ2-3; 7 bases map to TRBD2. DNA of the CDR3: TGTGCCAGCAGGCCTACTAGCGAGAATACGCAGTATTTT. Amino acids: CASRPTSENTQYF.